Following are 17 T cell receptor beta chains from one sample sequenced in a study of shared clonotypes between healthy human individuals. Method: immunoSEQ multiplex PCR; TCRdb's copy keeps in-frame clones and lacks some. Of approximately 95,000 clones listed, 67% are singletons. The specimen sequenced was memory CD8+ T cells sorted from blood. Subset reported: CD45RO+ cells pooled with CCR7-negative TemRA cells. Receptors originate from a man aged 30 to 39 in good health.

The chain links TRBV5-1 to TRBJ2-3, with 7 bases identical to TRBD2. The CDR3 extends over 16 amino acids. The ends lost 4 bases at V and 6 bases at J; junction bases unmatched: 14. Germline V gene lookup returns CDR1 SGHRS and CDR2 YFSETQ. The CDR3 DNA reads TGCGCCAGCAGCCCAAGGACTAGTTTATCGGTGGATACGCAGTATTTT. Amino acids: CASSPRTSLSVDTQYF.

The sample holds one count of this clone. The chain links TRBV6-5 to TRBJ1-4; TRBD1 is a possible D gene (5 bases). This CDR3 is built from 14 residues. The germline CDR1 and CDR2 sequences are MNHEY and SVGAGI. V was shortened by 2 bases and J by 2 bases, with 6 bases between the two germline ends. The CDR3, as DNA: TGTGCCAGCAGTTACGGGACCACTAATGAAAAACTGTTTTTT. It is translated as CASSYGTTNEKLFF.

The chain links TRBV27 to TRBJ2-1, with 7 bases identical to TRBD2. The V and J ends lost 8 bases and 10 bases, in that order; junction bases with no gene match: 20. The CDR3 contains 16 residues. The germline V gene has CDR1 MNHEY and CDR2 SMNVEV (reference sequence). The CDR3: CASYFPSGAGVMEQFF. CDR3 in DNA: TGTGCCAGCTATTTTCCGAGTGGGGCGGGAGTTATGGAGCAGTTCTTC.

The V gene is TRBV23-1, the J gene TRBJ2-1; 7 bases are a match to TRBD1. Being an ORF, TRBV23-1 has a function that is uncertain. The CDR3 is made up of 16 amino acids. Trimming took 0 bases from V and 2 from J; bases not matched to a gene: 4. The CDR3: CASSQSNRGAYNEQFF. In DNA, the CDR3 is TGCGCCAGCAGTCAATCGAACAGGGGAGCCTACAATGAGCAGTTCTTC.

Only a few counts were recorded for this clone. The CDR3 DNA sequence: TGTGCCATCGGGAGGACCGGACGCACTGAAGCTTTCTTT. It specifies CAIGRTGRTEAFF. The rearrangement links TRBV10-3 to TRBJ1-1, with D unclear. Germline V CDR1 and CDR2: ENHRY, SYGVKD. The CDR3 runs 13 residues. V lost 8 bases, J lost 4 bases, and 14 bases lay in between.

The rearrangement uses TRBV5-1 and TRBJ2-7; D is perhaps TRBD1 (5 bases). V was cut by 3 bases and J by 0 bases, with 16 bases left in between. Per germline, CDR1 SGHRS and CDR2 YFSETQ. The CDR3 spans 16 residues. The CDR3 sequence: CASSSFHRPFSYEQYF. Here the CDR3 DNA reads TGCGCCAGCAGCTCTTTCCACAGGCCCTTCTCCTACGAGCAGTACTTC.

CDR3 sequence: CASTNGVQPQHF. Written as DNA, the CDR3 is TGCGCCAGCACTAATGGGGTTCAGCCCCAGCATTTT. The chain employs TRBV10-2 and TRBJ1-5; D gene ambiguous. This CDR3 has 12 amino acids. Germline assignment: CDR1 WSHSY and CDR2 SAAADI. V was cut by 7 bases and J by 6 bases, with 10 bases left in between.

As concerns this clone: This may come from a read error, since a much larger clone is one base off. J is TRBJ2-7 and V is TRBV5-6, with TRBD1 matching over 7 bases. Germline CDR1 SGHDT, CDR2 YYEEEE. V was clipped by 3 bases and J by 2 bases; unmatched bases: 2. The CDR3 consists of 13 residues. The DNA of the CDR3 is TGTGCCAGCAGCTCGGGACAGACCTACGAGCAGTACTTC. This translates into CASSSGQTYEQYF.

This chain joins TRBV28 and TRBJ1-5; 9 bases align to TRBD1. Germline assignment: CDR1 MDHEN and CDR2 SYDVKM. Trimming removed 6 bases from V and 7 bases from J; junction bases left unmatched: 10. The CDR3 totals 15 residues. Here the CDR3 reads CASRRDREGLQPQHF. In nucleotides, the CDR3 is TGTGCCAGCAGACGGGACAGGGAGGGTCTCCAGCCCCAGCATTTT.

With respect to this clone: Other DNA variants within this sample encode the same CDR3. The chain employs TRBV28 and TRBJ2-7; TRBD1 is a possible D gene (5 bases). V was pared by 5 bases and J by 0 bases, with 5 bases between. The CDR3 has 12 amino acids. The germline V gene has CDR1 MDHEN and CDR2 SYDVKM. The CDR3 DNA reads as TGTGCCAGCAGTGACAGCTCCTACGAGCAGTACTTC. Residues: CASSDSSYEQYF.

This rearrangement joins TRBV5-6 to TRBJ2-7, with D possibly being TRBD1 or TRBD2 (6 bases each). The germline CDR1 and CDR2 sequences are SGHDT and YYEEEE. There are 16 residues in the CDR3. The V gene lost 1 base and the J gene lost 7 bases, with 21 bases spanning the gap. CDR3: CASSLLLAWTTGEQYF. DNA for the CDR3: TGTGCCAGCAGCTTGTTGTTGGCTTGGACTACAGGGGAGCAGTACTTC. The full variable domain, its missing parts supplied by reference TRBV5-6 and TRBJ2-7, is DAGVTQSPTHLIKTRGQQVTLRCSPKSGHDTVSWYQQALGQGPQFIFQYYEEEERQRGNFPDRFSGHQFPNYSSELNVNALLLGDSALYLCASSLLLAWTTGEQYFGPGTRLTVT.

DNA of the CDR3: TGTGCCAGCAGTGAATCAGGACTAGCGGGAGAAGATAGCTACGAGCAGTACTTC. Protein: CASSESGLAGEDSYEQYF. The chain joins TRBV2 to TRBJ2-7, with 13 bases lining up with TRBD2. This CDR3 comprises 18 residues. V was pared by 2 bases and J by 3 bases, with 10 bases of the junction left unmatched. In germline, CDR1 is SNHLY, CDR2 FYNNEI. Combining the CDR3 with reference TRBV2 and TRBJ2-7 gives the whole variable domain EPEVTQTPSHQVTQMGQEVILRCVPISNHLYFYWYRQILGQKVEFLVSFYNNEISEKSEIFDDQFSVERPDGSNFTLKIRSTKLEDSAMYFCASSESGLAGEDSYEQYFGPGTRLTVT.

Ten or more counts support this clone. The J gene is TRBJ2-1, the V gene TRBV4-1; D may correspond to TRBD1 or TRBD2 (5 bases each). Germline V CDR1 and CDR2: MGHRA, YSYEKL. This CDR3 region has 15 residues. Trimming took off 9 bases at V and 7 bases at J, with 22 bases between the two ends. CDR3 nucleotides: TGCGCCAGGCGCGTGAGGGGAGATCAGTGGAATGAGCAGTTCTTC. It yields the protein CARRVRGDQWNEQFF.

The rearrangement uses TRBV15 and TRBJ2-3; no clear D gene. Germline CDR1 and CDR2: LNHNV and YYDKDF (reference sequence). Between the trimmed V and J ends, which lost 4 bases and 2 bases, there was a span of 13 bases. The CDR3 loop spans 15 amino acids. The CDR3 sequence: CATSNFGGDTDTQYF. CDR3 nucleotide sequence: TGTGCCACCAGCAACTTCGGTGGGGACACAGATACGCAGTATTTT.

The chain recombines TRBV15 with TRBJ2-7; 8 nucleotides match TRBD2. Germline CDR1 and CDR2: LNHNV and YYDKDF (reference sequence). There are 17 residues in the CDR3. The trim removed 2 bases at V and 5 bases at J, leaving 14 bases unmatched. CDR3: CATSRPKEAGVFHEQYF. CDR3 DNA sequence: TGTGCCACCAGCAGACCGAAGGAAGCGGGAGTTTTCCACGAGCAGTACTTC.

This clone showed up just a few times. With a much larger clone just one base away, this may be a read error. The chain joins TRBV7-6 to TRBJ1-1; D uncertain. CDR1 and CDR2 (germline): SGHVS, FNYEAQ. Trimming took 5 bases from V and 2 from J, leaving 3 bases between them. This CDR3 spans 11 amino acids. The CDR3 sequence: CASSDNTEAFF. The CDR3 nucleotides are TGTGCCAGCAGCGACAACACTGAAGCTTTCTTT.

The rearrangement joins TRBV2 to TRBJ2-7; D is unresolved. CDR3 length: 11 residues. CDR1 is SNHLY and CDR2 is FYNNEI in the germline V gene. V was cut by 7 bases and J by 2 bases, with 6 bases left in between. For the CDR3, the DNA is TGTGCCAGCACCCAGGCCTACGAGCAGTACTTC. It yields the protein CASTQAYEQYF.